The present entry profiles one T cell receptor (beta chain) with its context. What it recognizes is unknown. These data come from a study of cytomegalovirus exposure and HLA in healthy donors. This CDR3 spans 14 amino acids. V was cut by 4 bases and J by 0 bases, with 9 bases left in between. Germline V gives CDR1 LNHDA, CDR2 SQIVND (reference sequence). This PCR relied on a set of 60 Vbeta primers and 13 Jbeta primers. This table comes from immunoSEQ multiplex PCR, and its TCRdb copy is limited to in-frame clones, with some not included. The data hold about 100,000 clones, with roughly 72% observed a single time. Study conclusions and caveats: TCR beta V- and J-gene trimming was later associated with a missense DCLRE1C variant.

The chain combines TRBV19 with TRBJ1-2; D remains ambiguous. Sequenced input: PBMCs. The clonotype comes from a man aged 30 to 39 in good health and CMV-seronegative. The CDR3 region has the DNA TGTGCCAGTAGTACCCTTACTCCTAACTATGGCTACACCTTC. Its translation is CASSTLTPNYGYTF.